This TCR beta chain came from a study of blood T cells in healthy people across ages. Primed by a sample-barcoded 5' primer and a J-beta primer mix, a second PCR proceeded for 7 to 11 cycles. A template-switch adaptor containing 12 random nucleotides labeled each cDNA molecule. TCRdb redid the calling of the 5' RACE reads with MiXCR, one entry per CDR3 protein. The sample has 1.5 million to 2 million distinct CDR3 sequences; approximately 32% are singletons. The sample holds one count of this clonotype. Sequence at one end of the junction differs from germline and may be a read error. The sequence derives from a woman aged 25 to 45 in good health. The sample comprised blood.

CDR3 sequence: CAGSLGGPGLYEQYF. CDR3 DNA sequence: TGCGCCGGCAGCTTGGGGGGGCCAGGACTCTACGAGCAGTACTTC. The chain combines TRBV5-1 with TRBJ2-7; perhaps TRBD2 as D (7 bases). There are 15 residues in the CDR3. Germline V gives CDR1 SGHRS, CDR2 YFSETQ.